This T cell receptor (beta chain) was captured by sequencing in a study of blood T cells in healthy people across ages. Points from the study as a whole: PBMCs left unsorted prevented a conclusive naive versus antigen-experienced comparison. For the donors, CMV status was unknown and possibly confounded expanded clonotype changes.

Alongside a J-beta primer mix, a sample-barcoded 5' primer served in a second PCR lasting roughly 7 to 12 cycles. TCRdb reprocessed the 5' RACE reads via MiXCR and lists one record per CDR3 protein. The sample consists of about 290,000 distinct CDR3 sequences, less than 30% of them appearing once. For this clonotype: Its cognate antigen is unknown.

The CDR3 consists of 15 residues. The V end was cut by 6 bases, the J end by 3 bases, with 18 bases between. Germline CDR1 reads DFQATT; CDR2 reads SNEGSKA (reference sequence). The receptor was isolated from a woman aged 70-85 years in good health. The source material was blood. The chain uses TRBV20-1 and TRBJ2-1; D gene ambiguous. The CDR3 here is CSAALAVVVYNEQFF. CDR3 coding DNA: TGCAGTGCAGCTCTCGCAGTTGTTGTCTACAATGAGCAGTTCTTC.